This T cell receptor (beta chain) was captured by sequencing in a study of CD8+CD57+ T cells in acquired aplastic anemia. Across the whole study: Sorted CD4+ and CD8+ cells yielded DNA averaging roughly 3.3 ug. General observations from the study: Between patients and controls, approximately 29 CD8+ CDR3 sequences were found in common.

Patients selected for sequencing had displayed CD8+CD57+ cell expansion by flow cytometry. There was no therapy given to any patient before the blood sampling took place. TCR beta VDJ and CDR3 profiles were obtained from a genomic DNA template. One entry per CDR3 protein results from TCRdb running MiXCR on the reads. The sample lists approximately 190,000 distinct CDR3 sequences; less than 60% were seen once. The CDR3 is 14 amino acids. V was cut by 0 bases and J by 2 bases, with 11 bases left in between. CDR1 and CDR2 (germline): GTSNPN, SVGIG (reference sequence). A note on this clonotype: Its antigen is unknown.

The receptor was derived from a human donor with aplastic anemia. Specimen: sorted CD4+, CD8+, or CD8+CD57+ T cells (not recorded which) from PBMCs. V gene TRBV30 combines with J gene TRBJ2-7, with unresolved D. The CDR3 region has the DNA TGTGCCTGGAGTGTACAAATTGGGGCCTACGAGCAGTACTTC. It translates to CAWSVQIGAYEQYF.